Presented here are 8 T cell receptor beta chains from one specimen sequenced in a study of T cell repertoires in cytomegalovirus infection. TCRdb reanalysed the reads using MiXCR and keeps one entry per CDR3 protein. This table has fewer than 950,000 distinct CDR3 sequences, approximately 30% appearing once. Their specific antigens are unknown. The input for sequencing was cultured CD8+ T cells from PBMCs, taken from culture after CMV antigen stimulation. All receptors come from a human donor in good health (CMV status not recorded). Some clones in this sample may be carry-over from other donors' samples.

The chain couples TRBV19 to TRBJ1-1, with 7 bases fitting TRBD1. V lost 6 bases and J lost 5; bases outside the gene matches: 9. This CDR3 has 14 residues. Germline CDR1 LNHDA, CDR2 SQIVND (reference sequence). CDR3 residues: CASRTTGVETEAFF. The CDR3 coding sequence is TGTGCCAGTAGGACAACAGGGGTAGAAACTGAAGCTTTCTTT.

The chain couples TRBV6-1 to TRBJ1-1, with a possible D match to TRBD1 (6 bases). This CDR3 region has 15 residues. Germline V gene sequence: CDR1 MNHNS, CDR2 SASEGT. The ends were cut back, 3 bases at V and 1 base at J, with 12 bases in the middle. The CDR3 region has the DNA TGTGCCAGCAGTGAGCCTGGGGGCTGGAACACTGAAGCTTTCTTT. As protein: CASSEPGGWNTEAFF.

This clonotype was counted only a few times. The chain has TRBV5-4 and TRBJ2-5; D is unresolved. The CDR3 has 14 residues. Trimming removed 2 bases from V and 3 bases from J, with 11 bases in between. Germline V gene sequence: CDR1 SGHNT, CDR2 YYREEE (reference sequence). The CDR3 here is CASSFLGGEETQYF. The CDR3 DNA reads as TGTGCCAGCAGCTTTTTGGGTGGGGAAGAGACCCAGTACTTC.

The gene calls are TRBV27 and TRBJ2-7; D might be TRBD2 (5 bases). CDR1 and CDR2 (germline): MNHEY, SMNVEV (reference sequence). CDR3 length: 14 residues. Trimming left V 2 bases short and J 6 bases short, with 14 bases between. CDR3 nucleotide sequence: TGTGCCAGCAGTTTAGGGAGTAGAGGGCGCGAGCAGTACTTC. It yields the protein CASSLGSRGREQYF.

This clonotype appeared a few times. The genes are TRBV6-1 and TRBJ1-5; D remains ambiguous. Germline-derived CDR1 and CDR2 are MNHNS and SASEGT. The CDR3 extends over 14 amino acids. V was clipped by 6 bases and J by 7 bases, with 16 bases between them. The CDR3: CASSHWTGMQPQHF. The CDR3 nucleotides read TGTGCCAGCAGCCACTGGACCGGAATGCAGCCCCAGCATTTT.

CDR3 DNA: TGTGCCAGTAGTTCCTTTTATAGCGGGGGCCCTTACAATGAGCAGTTCTTC. Translated: CASSSFYSGGPYNEQFF. This chain links TRBV19 with TRBJ2-1; 9 bases align to TRBD2. The germline V gene encodes CDR1 LNHDA and CDR2 SQIVND (reference sequence). This CDR3 comprises 17 residues. V was pared by 5 bases and J by 4 bases, with 12 bases of the junction left unmatched.

About this clonotype itself: An end of the junction does not agree with germline; a read error may underlie this. The J gene is TRBJ2-2, the V gene TRBV27, with 7 bases that match TRBD2. The CDR3 covers 11 residues. Germline V gene sequence: CDR1 MNHEY, CDR2 SMNVEV (reference sequence). The CDR3 loop reads CTGEGTGELFF. DNA for the CDR3: TGCACCGGGGAGGGCACCGGGGAGCTGTTTTTT.

This clonotype came up a few times. The rearrangement links TRBV19 to TRBJ2-7; no reliable D call. V gave up 2 bases and J gave up 4 bases, with 9 bases separating them. The germline V gene encodes CDR1 LNHDA and CDR2 SQIVND (reference sequence). This CDR3 has 13 amino acids. The CDR3, as DNA: TGTGCCAGTAGTATAAGCAAGACGTACGAGCAGTACTTC. Translated, it gives CASSISKTYEQYF. The full variable domain, with the rest looked up from reference TRBV19 and TRBJ2-7, is DGGITQSPKYLFRKEGQNVTLSCEQNLNHDAMYWYRQDPGQGLRLIYYSQIVNDFQKGDIAEGYSVSREKKESFPLTVTSAQKNPTAFYLCASSISKTYEQYFGPGTRLTVT.